These 13 T cell receptor beta chains came from one sample sequenced in a study of HIV-infected children after antiretroviral therapy interruption. Treatment indicated: PENTA 11 planned treatment interruption arm or continuous ART arm. RNA-based 3' RACE libraries used unique molecular identifiers. TCRdb called the 3' RACE reads again in MiXCR, with one record for every CDR3 protein. This sample carries tens of thousands of distinct CDR3 sequences, around 4.7% of them seen once, and the ten largest clones take 0.7%. The input for sequencing was CD45RA+ CD4+ T cells from PBMCs, pooled from several time points, taken from a donor given antiretroviral therapy, either interrupted or continuous. Subset in this sample: naive CD4+ CD45RA+ CD45RO- T cells. The receptors stem from a pool of human donors with HIV.

This clonotype was seen ten or more times. The chain recombines TRBV30 with TRBJ2-7; the D is unclear. The ends were cut back, 0 bases at V and 2 bases at J, with 11 bases in the middle. Germline-derived CDR1 and CDR2 are GTSNPN and SVGIG (reference sequence). This CDR3 comprises 14 residues. The CDR3: CAWSVSRLTYEQYF. In DNA, the CDR3 is TGTGCCTGGAGTGTATCAAGGCTCACCTACGAGCAGTACTTC.

This clonotype appeared many times. The chain is built from TRBV20-1 and TRBJ2-7; unclear D gene. V lost 5 bases, J lost 0 bases, and 14 bases lay in between. CDR1 and CDR2 from the germline V gene are DFQATT and SNEGSKA (reference sequence). This CDR3 is 14 amino acids long. CDR3 sequence (DNA): TGCAGTGCTTCCGGACGGAGCAGCTCCTACGAGCAGTACTTC. Its protein product is CSASGRSSSYEQYF.

V and J are TRBV29-1 and TRBJ1-2, with D possibly being TRBD1 (6 bases). V was shortened by 3 bases and J by 6 bases, with 17 bases between the two germline ends. The CDR3 runs 14 residues. Germline assignment: CDR1 SQVTM and CDR2 ANQGSEA. The CDR3: CSVDPKRGLNGYTF. CDR3 DNA sequence: TGCAGCGTTGATCCGAAAAGGGGGTTGAATGGCTACACCTTC.

This clonotype was counted at least ten times. V gene TRBV5-1 combines with J gene TRBJ2-3, with D hard to call. CDR3 length equals 16 residues. CDR1 SGHRS and CDR2 YFSETQ come from the germline V gene. The V and J ends lost 2 bases and 0 bases respectively, with 13 bases between them. The CDR3 region has the DNA TGCGCCAGCAGCTTCCTAAGTGTGCAAAGCACAGATACGCAGTATTTT. Translated: CASSFLSVQSTDTQYF. Full variable domain (remainder filled in from reference TRBV5-1 and TRBJ2-3): KAGVTQTPRYLIKTRGQQVTLSCSPISGHRSVSWYQQTPGQGLQFLFEYFSETQRNKGNFPGRFSGRQFSNSRSEMNVSTLELGDSALYLCASSFLSVQSTDTQYFGPGTRLTVL.

This clonotype was counted at least ten times. The gene calls are TRBV5-4 and TRBJ1-1, with D unclear. Germline CDR1 reads SGHNT; CDR2 reads YYREEE (reference sequence). CDR3 size: 14 residues. Deletions cut 0 bases from V and 5 bases from J, with 11 bases between. The CDR3 DNA follows: TGTGCCAGCAGCTTGGAACGGAGAGAGACTGAAGCTTTCTTT. Translation: CASSLERRETEAFF.

This clonotype was observed many times. The chain joins TRBV28 to TRBJ1-2, with 7 bases aligning to TRBD1. CDR3 length equals 16 residues. Germline CDR1 MDHEN, CDR2 SYDVKM. The V gene end was trimmed by 1 base and the J gene end by 4 bases; junction bases not matched to a gene: 9. The CDR3 loop is CASSLYGTATSYGYTF. In DNA, the CDR3 is TGTGCCAGCAGTTTATACGGGACAGCCACGAGCTATGGCTACACCTTC.

This rearrangement joins TRBV5-1 to TRBJ1-1, with D unresolved. CDR3 size: 13 residues. Germline CDR1 and CDR2: SGHRS and YFSETQ. Trimming cost V 2 bases and J 4 bases, with 9 bases left between them. The CDR3 is CASSFEKFTEAFF. The CDR3 DNA follows: TGCGCCAGCAGCTTTGAGAAGTTCACTGAAGCTTTCTTT.

This clonotype was seen many times. The chain joins TRBV12-3 or TRBV12-4 to TRBJ1-3; no clear D gene. The CDR3 is made up of 16 amino acids. V was cut by 6 bases and J by 0 bases, with 15 bases left in between. The CDR3 sequence: CASSPSHANSGNTIYF. The DNA for the CDR3 is TGTGCCAGCAGCCCTTCTCACGCGAACTCTGGAAACACCATATATTTT.

This clonotype was recorded at least ten times. V and J are TRBV29-1 and TRBJ1-1; no reliable D call. V was cut by 4 bases and J by 3 bases, with 18 bases left in between. The CDR3 extends over 15 amino acids. Germline CDR1 is SQVTM and CDR2 is ANQGSEA. The CDR3 loop is CSVVVSLGRDTEAFF. Written as DNA, the CDR3 is TGCAGCGTTGTAGTATCGCTGGGAAGGGACACTGAAGCTTTCTTT.

This clonotype was counted ten times or more. This sequence joins TRBV12-3 or TRBV12-4 and TRBJ1-4; D gene ambiguous. This CDR3 spans 12 amino acids. V dropped 1 base and J dropped 7 bases, with 4 bases sitting between them. The CDR3 loop reads CASSLGPEKLFF. The CDR3 coding sequence is TGTGCCAGCAGTTTAGGTCCTGAAAAACTGTTTTTT.

V and J are TRBV6-5 and TRBJ2-5; D is uncertain. Trimming took off 6 bases at V and 4 bases at J, with 12 bases between the two ends. The CDR3 is 13 amino acids. The germline gives CDR1 MNHEY, CDR2 SVGAGI. The CDR3 DNA reads as TGTGCCAGCAGAAACGGACCGGGAGAGACCCAGTACTTC. Translated: CASRNGPGETQYF.

The CDR3 nucleotides read TGTGCCTGTCGCCCCGGGACAGGGATCTACGAGCAGTACTTC. It codes for CACRPGTGIYEQYF. The gene calls are TRBV5-7 and TRBJ2-7; 9 bases are a match to TRBD1. TRBV5-7 is flagged as an ORF with uncertain function. The CDR3 spans 14 residues. With V trimmed by 10 bases and J by 3 bases, 11 bases remained unmatched.

This clonotype was detected ten times or more. The V gene is TRBV28, the J gene TRBJ2-7; D is unclear. V lost 1 base, J lost 4 bases, and 5 bases lay in between. This CDR3 contains 12 residues. CDR1 is MDHEN, CDR2 SYDVKM, per germline. The CDR3 DNA reads TGTGCCAGCAGTTTATCGGATTACGAGCAGTACTTC. This codes for CASSLSDYEQYF.